This T cell receptor beta chain is drawn from a study of PD-1 blockade in classical Hodgkin lymphoma. Study-wide findings and caveats: Complete responders' baseline diversity resembled that of newly diagnosed patients.

Germline trimming cut 2 bases from V and 0 bases from J; bases unmatched to any gene: 10. Germline assignment: CDR1 MDHEN and CDR2 SYDVKM. This CDR3 has 17 residues. Profiled with immunoSEQ multiplex PCR; TCRdb holds only in-frame clones, not every one. This sample has 84,000 or so clones, with around 90% found just once. In regard to this clone: Its antigen remains unidentified.

All the patients suffered relapse after autologous stem cell transplantation, and brentuximab vedotin exposure differed. This sequence joins TRBV28 and TRBJ2-7; 7 nucleotides agree with TRBD1. The sequence derives from a human donor with classical Hodgkin lymphoma. The sample in question was peripheral blood mononuclear cells (PBMCs), obtained before the second cycle of nivolumab. DNA for the CDR3: TGTGCCAGCAGTTTACGTATCGGGACAGCAAGCTCCTACGAGCAGTACTTC. It yields the protein CASSLRIGTASSYEQYF.